The entry below describes one T cell receptor (beta chain). The antigen remains undetermined. Patients all relapsed after autologous stem cell transplantation, and there was variation in brentuximab vedotin exposure. V lost 3 bases and J 0 bases, leaving 13 bases between the germline ends. Germline loops: CDR1 SEHNR, CDR2 FQNEAQ (reference sequence). The CDR3 has 16 amino acids. Clones were sequenced by immunoSEQ multiplex PCR, and TCRdb holds only the in-frame ones, with some missing. The data hold about 94,000 clones, with 89% observed a single time. This entry comes from a study of PD-1 blockade in classical Hodgkin lymphoma. Study-wide results and caveats: Complete responders' baseline diversity resembled that of newly diagnosed patients. Significantly greater TCR diversity emerged by C4D1 in CD4+ cells but not CD8+ cells.

The material was peripheral blood mononuclear cells (PBMCs), obtained before the second cycle of nivolumab. This TCR was recovered from a human donor with classical Hodgkin lymphoma. The V call is TRBV7-9, the J call TRBJ2-3, with D possibly TRBD2 on 5 matching bases. CDR3 in amino acids: CASSFLGLTSTDTQYF. For the CDR3, the DNA is TGTGCCAGCAGCTTCCTCGGACTCACTAGCACAGATACGCAGTATTTT.